A selection of T cell receptor beta chains follows, all from one sample in a study of blood T cells in healthy people across ages. Using its own MiXCR run on the 5' RACE reads, TCRdb lists one record per CDR3 protein. The sample has fewer than 800,000 distinct CDR3 sequences, roughly 21% seen once; the top ten hold roughly 3.7%. Material: blood. The receptors here all came from a man between 70 and 80 years old in good health. The CDR3 runs from the conserved cysteine through the conserved F or W. A D gene is named only where the DNA matches it firmly. The size entry is marked missing in some rows and otherwise reads once, few, many or a size class.

clone size: -; J gene: TRBJ2-1; V gene: TRBV20-1; D gene: -; CDR3 protein: CSANAPPYNEQFF; CDR3 DNA: TGCAGTGCAAACGCCCCTCCATACAATGAGCAGTTCTTC
clone size: few; J gene: TRBJ2-2; V gene: TRBV20-1; D gene: -; CDR3 protein: CSARDIAVANTGELFF; CDR3 DNA: TGCAGTGCTAGAGACATAGCGGTTGCGAACACCGGGGAGCTGTTTTTT
clone size: few; J gene: TRBJ1-6; V gene: TRBV28; D gene: -; CDR3 protein: CASSSDRFYSPLHF; CDR3 DNA: TGTGCCAGCAGTTCAGACAGGTTCTATTCACCCCTCCACTTT
clone size: -; J gene: TRBJ2-1; V gene: TRBV20-1; D gene: TRBD2; CDR3 protein: CSARKLAGANEQFF; CDR3 DNA: TGCAGTGCTAGAAAACTAGCGGGAGCCAATGAGCAGTTCTTC
clone size: many; J gene: TRBJ2-1; V gene: TRBV6-5; D gene: TRBD2; CDR3 protein: CASSYGGRAYNEQFF; CDR3 DNA: TGTGCCAGCAGTTACGGCGGGAGGGCCTACAATGAGCAGTTCTTC
clone size: -; J gene: TRBJ2-5; V gene: TRBV10-2; D gene: -; CDR3 protein: CASSENVGQETQYF; CDR3 DNA: TGCGCCAGCAGTGAAAATGTTGGGCAAGAGACCCAGTACTTC
clone size: -; J gene: TRBJ2-5; V gene: TRBV5-1; D gene: TRBD2; CDR3 protein: CASSFGGSSQETQYF; CDR3 DNA: TGCGCCAGCAGCTTTGGCGGGAGCAGCCAAGAGACCCAGTACTTC
clone size: -; J gene: TRBJ2-5; V gene: TRBV11-2; D gene: TRBD1; CDR3 protein: CASSLVGTGVETQYF; CDR3 DNA: TGTGCCAGCAGCTTAGTAGGGACAGGGGTCGAGACCCAGTACTTC
clone size: -; J gene: TRBJ2-3; V gene: TRBV5-6; D gene: -; CDR3 protein: CASSLISDTRYF; CDR3 DNA: TGTGCCAGCAGCTTGATCTCAGATACGCGGTATTTT
clone size: -; J gene: TRBJ2-7; V gene: TRBV5-5; D gene: -; CDR3 protein: CASSSTESNYEQYF; CDR3 DNA: TGTGCCAGCAGCTCGACGGAGTCCAATTACGAGCAGTACTTC
clone size: few; J gene: TRBJ1-5; V gene: TRBV20-1; D gene: -; CDR3 protein: CSASLSNQPQHF; CDR3 DNA: TGCAGTGCTAGCCTTAGCAATCAGCCCCAGCATTTT
clone size: many; J gene: TRBJ1-1; V gene: TRBV7-9; D gene: TRBD1; CDR3 protein: CASSLAGQMNTEAFF; CDR3 DNA: TGTGCCAGCAGCTTAGCGGGACAGATGAACACTGAAGCTTTCTTT
clone size: -; J gene: TRBJ1-1; V gene: TRBV20-1; D gene: -; CDR3 protein: CSARDAGRDTEAFF; CDR3 DNA: TGCAGTGCTAGAGATGCGGGGCGCGACACTGAAGCTTTCTTT
clone size: few; J gene: TRBJ2-3; V gene: TRBV2; D gene: TRBD2; CDR3 protein: CASSPQRLAGGGDTQYF; CDR3 DNA: TGTGCCAGCAGTCCCCAAAGACTAGCGGGAGGTGGAGATACGCAGTATTTT
clone size: few; J gene: TRBJ2-5; V gene: TRBV15; D gene: TRBD2; CDR3 protein: CATSRESSGKETQYF; CDR3 DNA: TGTGCCACCAGCAGAGAGTCTAGCGGGAAAGAGACCCAGTACTTC
clone size: many; J gene: TRBJ1-4; V gene: TRBV18; D gene: TRBD1; CDR3 protein: CASSLTADRGNEKLFF; CDR3 DNA: TGTGCCAGCTCACTCACCGCGGACAGGGGGAATGAAAAACTGTTTTTT
clone size: many; J gene: TRBJ2-5; V gene: TRBV29-1; D gene: TRBD1; CDR3 protein: CSLGQGEETQYF; CDR3 DNA: TGCAGCTTGGGACAGGGCGAAGAGACCCAGTACTTC
clone size: few; J gene: TRBJ1-2; V gene: TRBV5-1; D gene: -; CDR3 protein: CASSPSMIQGWLYGYTF; CDR3 DNA: TGCGCCAGCAGCCCAAGTATGATACAGGGATGGCTCTATGGCTACACCTTC
clone size: -; J gene: TRBJ2-7; V gene: TRBV7-8; D gene: -; CDR3 protein: CASSPPGGRHEQYF; CDR3 DNA: TGTGCCAGCAGCCCCCCCGGGGGGCGGCACGAGCAGTACTTC
clone size: many; J gene: TRBJ2-1; V gene: TRBV9; D gene: -; CDR3 protein: CASSVGGGSYNEQFF; CDR3 DNA: TGTGCCAGCAGCGTAGGGGGCGGAAGCTACAATGAGCAGTTCTTC
clone size: -; J gene: TRBJ2-3; V gene: TRBV7-2; D gene: -; CDR3 protein: CASSLKPGLGVSYF; CDR3 DNA: TGTGCCAGCAGCTTGAAGCCTGGTTTAGGGGTCTCGTATTTT
clone size: -; J gene: TRBJ2-7; V gene: TRBV15; D gene: -; CDR3 protein: CATSRDPGPSSYEQYF; CDR3 DNA: TGTGCCACCAGCAGAGATCCGGGTCCCAGCTCCTACGAGCAGTACTTC
clone size: -; J gene: TRBJ2-7; V gene: TRBV5-1; D gene: TRBD1; CDR3 protein: CASSPGTALSYEQYF; CDR3 DNA: TGCGCCAGCAGCCCTGGGACAGCGCTATCCTACGAGCAGTACTTC
clone size: -; J gene: TRBJ2-5; V gene: TRBV12-3/TRBV12-4; D gene: -; CDR3 protein: CASSRPQGLQETQYF; CDR3 DNA: TGTGCCAGCAGCCGCCCACAGGGCCTCCAAGAGACCCAGTACTTC
clone size: few; J gene: TRBJ2-1; V gene: TRBV6-2/TRBV6-3; D gene: TRBD2; CDR3 protein: CASKRAGGDEQFF; CDR3 DNA: TGTGCCAGCAAAAGAGCGGGAGGCGATGAGCAGTTCTTC
clone size: few; J gene: TRBJ2-7; V gene: TRBV5-1; D gene: TRBD1; CDR3 protein: CAGSLAGTGSSYEQYF; CDR3 DNA: TGCGCCGGCAGCTTGGCCGGGACAGGAAGCTCCTACGAGCAGTACTTC
clone size: few; J gene: TRBJ1-4; V gene: TRBV15; D gene: TRBD1; CDR3 protein: CATSRDGTGYEKLFF; CDR3 DNA: TGTGCCACCAGCAGAGACGGGACAGGGTATGAAAAACTGTTTTTT
clone size: few; J gene: TRBJ1-2; V gene: TRBV3-1; D gene: -; CDR3 protein: CASSQSDRANYGYTF; CDR3 DNA: TGTGCCAGCAGCCAGTCGGACAGAGCTAACTATGGCTACACCTTC
clone size: -; J gene: TRBJ2-1; V gene: TRBV7-2; D gene: TRBD2; CDR3 protein: CASSLGSGRVYNEQFF; CDR3 DNA: TGTGCCAGCAGCTTAGGGAGCGGGAGGGTCTACAATGAGCAGTTCTTC
clone size: few; J gene: TRBJ2-7; V gene: TRBV25-1; D gene: -; CDR3 protein: CASSETGLLYEQYF; CDR3 DNA: TGTGCCAGCAGTGAGACAGGATTACTCTACGAGCAGTACTTC
clone size: -; J gene: TRBJ2-7; V gene: TRBV25-1; D gene: TRBD2; CDR3 protein: CASSLLAGGLYEQYF; CDR3 DNA: TGTGCCAGCAGTTTATTAGCGGGAGGGCTCTACGAGCAGTACTTC
clone size: many; J gene: TRBJ2-6; V gene: TRBV7-2; D gene: -; CDR3 protein: CASSFQSSGANVLTF; CDR3 DNA: TGTGCCAGCAGCTTTCAGTCCTCTGGGGCCAACGTCCTGACTTTC